The 13 T cell receptor beta chains below come from one sample, sequenced in a study of OX40 agonist ivuxolimab in advanced cancers. Produced via immunoSEQ multiplex PCR; TCRdb's table is partial and in-frame only. Here the sample spans fewer than 65,000 clones, 79% being singletons. The material was CD4+ or CD8+ T cells sorted from blood, obtained in a trial of the OX40 agonist ivuxolimab. The receptors originated from an adult with an advanced solid tumor such as melanoma, head and neck, liver or kidney cancer.

The V call is TRBV2, the J call TRBJ1-1; no clear D. Germline assignment: CDR1 SNHLY and CDR2 FYNNEI. The CDR3 totals 12 residues. V lost 5 bases, J lost 2 bases, and 6 bases lay in between. This CDR3 is CASSLSNTEAFF. The CDR3 nucleotides read TGTGCCAGCAGTTTAAGTAACACTGAAGCTTTCTTT.

This clone was counted a single time. This rearrangement joins TRBV7-9 to TRBJ2-7, with 8 bases identical to TRBD2. The CDR3 is 14 residues long. Germline V CDR1 and CDR2: SEHNR, FQNEAQ (reference sequence). The V segment lost 7 bases and the J segment 5 bases; nucleotides outside the gene matches: 10. CDR3 sequence reads: CASTEVAGLDEQYF. The CDR3 bases are TGTGCCAGCACCGAGGTAGCGGGATTAGACGAGCAGTACTTC. The full variable domain, its missing parts supplied by reference TRBV7-9 and TRBJ2-7, is DTGVSQNPRHKITKRGQNVTFRCDPISEHNRLYWYRQTLGQGPEFLTYFQNEAQLEKSRLLSDRFSAERPKGSFSTLEIQRTEQGDSAMYLCASTEVAGLDEQYFGPGTRLTVT.

This sequence joins TRBV11-3 and TRBJ2-1, with 9 bases matching TRBD1. The CDR3 is 16 residues long. The V and J ends lost 5 bases and 8 bases, in that order; junction bases with no gene match: 13. Looked up from germline, CDR1 is SGHNT and CDR2 is YENEEA. CDR3 in DNA: TGTGCCAGCAGCCAGAACCCGGGACAGGGAGTAGATGAGCAGTTCTTC. It encodes CASSQNPGQGVDEQFF.

CDR3 protein: CASRGHQGITSYNEQFF. CDR3 sequence (DNA): TGTGCCAGCAGAGGACACCAGGGAATCACCTCCTACAATGAGCAGTTCTTC. The chain joins TRBV2 to TRBJ2-1; a weak D match, TRBD1 (5 bases). CDR1 and CDR2 (germline): SNHLY, FYNNEI. The CDR3 totals 17 residues. Trimming left V 6 bases short and J 0 bases short, with 18 bases between.

The table lists this clone with a count of one. The chain carries TRBV7-9 and TRBJ1-2, with D possibly TRBD1 on 5 matching bases. Trimming took off 3 bases at V and 5 bases at J, with 7 bases between the two ends. The CDR3 contains 12 residues. Germline V gene lookup returns CDR1 SEHNR and CDR2 FQNEAQ (reference sequence). The CDR3 coding sequence is TGTGCCAGCAGCTTGACAGAGTATGGCTACACCTTC. Amino acid sequence: CASSLTEYGYTF. Full variable domain (rest looked up from reference TRBV7-9 and TRBJ1-2): DTGVSQNPRHKITKRGQNVTFRCDPISEHNRLYWYRQTLGQGPEFLTYFQNEAQLEKSRLLSDRFSAERPKGSFSTLEIQRTEQGDSAMYLCASSLTEYGYTFGSGTRLTVV.

The chain carries TRBV4-3 and TRBJ1-2; D ambiguous. The length of the CDR3 is 14 residues. Germline V gene sequence: CDR1 LGHNA, CDR2 YSLEER. The V end was cut by 2 bases, the J end by 7 bases, with 14 bases between. CDR3 loop: CASSQSDFKGGYTF. The CDR3 DNA follows: TGCGCCAGCAGCCAATCCGACTTCAAAGGTGGCTACACCTTC.

The chain is built from TRBV4-3 and TRBJ2-7; 8 nucleotides align to TRBD2. The CDR3 spans 16 residues. Germline V gives CDR1 LGHNA, CDR2 YSLEER. Unmatched junction bases numbered 10, after V lost 0 bases and J lost 6 bases. The CDR3 here is CASSQEIIAGSGEQYF. In DNA, the CDR3 is TGCGCCAGCAGCCAAGAGATTATAGCGGGATCGGGCGAGCAGTACTTC.

V gene TRBV19 combines with J gene TRBJ1-4; D gene ambiguous. This CDR3 spans 14 amino acids. V lost 6 bases, J lost 2 bases, and 10 bases lay in between. Germline lookup yields CDR1 LNHDA and CDR2 SQIVND (reference sequence). CDR3 sequence reads: CASRGGMTNEKLFF. CDR3 coding DNA: TGTGCCAGTAGGGGCGGGATGACTAATGAAAAACTGTTTTTT. Based on the CDR3 plus reference TRBV19 and TRBJ1-4, the full variable domain is DGGITQSPKYLFRKEGQNVTLSCEQNLNHDAMYWYRQDPGQGLRLIYYSQIVNDFQKGDIAEGYSVSREKKESFPLTVTSAQKNPTAFYLCASRGGMTNEKLFFGSGTQLSVL.

The chain recombines TRBV11-2 with TRBJ2-5, with a tentative D call TRBD1 (5 bases). V was cut by 6 bases and J by 9 bases, with 23 bases left in between. Germline V gene data show CDR1 as SGHAT and CDR2 as FQNNGV. This CDR3 has 15 amino acids. The CDR3 is CASSLIRTTTWAQYF. Here the CDR3 DNA reads TGTGCCAGCAGTCTAATCAGGACAACAACCTGGGCCCAGTACTTC.

The genes are TRBV9 and TRBJ2-4, with 9 bases identical to TRBD2. V lost 0 bases and J lost 6; bases outside the gene matches: 7. CDR1 is SGDLS, CDR2 YYNGEE, per germline. The CDR3 runs 16 residues. The CDR3 DNA reads TGTGCCAGCAGCGTAGCTACAGCGGGAGGAGGAAACATTCAGTACTTC. This gives the protein CASSVATAGGGNIQYF.

The CDR3, as DNA: TGCGCCAGCAGCCCCGGACAGGGGGACGTAAATGAGCAGTTCTTC. This gives the protein CASSPGQGDVNEQFF. The chain has TRBV5-1 and TRBJ2-1; 10 positions agree with TRBD1. The length of the CDR3 is 15 residues. V was clipped by 4 bases and J by 7 bases; unmatched bases: 8. Germline V gene data show CDR1 as SGHRS and CDR2 as YFSETQ.

The chain joins TRBV4-1 to TRBJ1-6; D unclear. Germline CDR1 and CDR2: MGHRA and YSYEKL. The length of the CDR3 is 17 residues. Trimming shortened V by 0 bases and J by 0 bases, and 9 bases separated the two germline ends. For the CDR3, the DNA is TGCGCCAGCAGCCAAGATCCAGGTAGCTCCTATAATTCACCCCTCCACTTT. This encodes CASSQDPGSSYNSPLHF.

The rearrangement joins TRBV30 to TRBJ2-3; D unclear. This CDR3 is 13 amino acids long. Germline V CDR1 and CDR2: GTSNPN, SVGIG (reference sequence). The germline V and J ends were trimmed by 2 bases and 4 bases, with 10 bases remaining between them. The CDR3 region is CAWSFASADTQYF. CDR3 nucleotides: TGTGCCTGGAGTTTCGCGAGCGCAGATACGCAGTATTTT.